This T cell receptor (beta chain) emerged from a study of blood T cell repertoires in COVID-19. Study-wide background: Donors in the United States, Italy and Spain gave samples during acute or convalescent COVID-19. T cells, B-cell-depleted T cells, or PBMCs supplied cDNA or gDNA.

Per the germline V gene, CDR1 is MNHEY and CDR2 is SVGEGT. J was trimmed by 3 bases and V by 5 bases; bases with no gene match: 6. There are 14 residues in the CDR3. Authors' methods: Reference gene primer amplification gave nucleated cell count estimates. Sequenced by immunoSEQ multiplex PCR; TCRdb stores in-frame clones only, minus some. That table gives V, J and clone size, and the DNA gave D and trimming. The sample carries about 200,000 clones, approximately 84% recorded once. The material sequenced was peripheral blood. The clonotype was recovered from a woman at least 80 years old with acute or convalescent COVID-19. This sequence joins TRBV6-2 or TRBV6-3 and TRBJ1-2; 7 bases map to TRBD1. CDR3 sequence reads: CASSRTGEHYGYTF. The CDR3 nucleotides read TGTGCCAGCAGTCGTACAGGGGAGCACTATGGCTACACCTTC.